This T cell receptor (beta chain) originates from a study of T cell changes during pregnancy in multiple sclerosis. J gave up 5 bases and V 7 bases, and 20 bases lay outside the gene matches. The CDR3 length is 18 residues. CDR1 is MRHNA and CDR2 is SNTAGT in the germline V gene. Profiling relied on immunoSEQ multiplex PCR, and the TCRdb table lists in-frame clones only, not all of them. The table has 45,000 to 65,000 clones, about 91% seen once. The genes are TRBV6-4 and TRBJ2-1, with 7 bases that match TRBD2. Material: peripheral blood, obtained after pregnancy. The receptor was derived from a female donor in good health, enrolled as a control in a pregnancy study. The CDR3 DNA reads TGTGCCAGCAATTTTCGGGGGGTTGGCAGGGTGGGTGACAATGAGCAGTTCTTC. It codes for CASNFRGVGRVGDNEQFF.